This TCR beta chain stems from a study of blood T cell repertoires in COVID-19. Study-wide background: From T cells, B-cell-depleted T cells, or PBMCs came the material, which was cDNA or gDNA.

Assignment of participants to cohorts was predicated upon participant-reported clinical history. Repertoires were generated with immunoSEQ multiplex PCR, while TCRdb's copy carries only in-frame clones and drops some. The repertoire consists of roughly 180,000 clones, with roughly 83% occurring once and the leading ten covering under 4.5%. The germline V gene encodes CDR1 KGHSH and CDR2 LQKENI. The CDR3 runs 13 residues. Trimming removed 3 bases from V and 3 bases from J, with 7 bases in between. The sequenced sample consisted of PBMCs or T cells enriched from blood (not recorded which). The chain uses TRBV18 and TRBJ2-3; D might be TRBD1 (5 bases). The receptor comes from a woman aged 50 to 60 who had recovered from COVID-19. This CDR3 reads CASSPPGTDTQYF. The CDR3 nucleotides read TGTGCCAGCTCACCCCCAGGGACAGATACGCAGTATTTT.